These 26 T cell receptor beta chains were sequenced from one sample in a study of response to subunit inactivated influenza vaccine. MiXCR, run by TCRdb on the RT-PCR reads, gives a single entry per CDR3 protein. The profile shows about 570,000 distinct CDR3 sequences, 10% to 15% of them singletons. The source material was PBMCs from blood, sampled on the day of vaccination. The source of these receptors is a man between 50 and 59 years old who received an inactivated influenza vaccine.

This clonotype has just a few counts. The CDR3 coding sequence is TGCGCCAGCAGCCAAGGCATCGGGGGAGAGCAGTACTTC. It codes for CASSQGIGGEQYF. J is TRBJ2-7 and V is TRBV4-1; D is possibly TRBD2 (6 bases). V was trimmed by 1 base and J by 7 bases, leaving 11 bases between them. Germline V gene sequence: CDR1 MGHRA, CDR2 YSYEKL. The CDR3 sequence is 13 residues long.

There are a few counts of this clonotype. J is TRBJ2-7 and V is TRBV13, with 15 bases fitting TRBD2. Germline trimming cut 5 bases from V and 5 bases from J; bases unmatched to any gene: 7. From germline, CDR1 is PRHDT and CDR2 FYEKMQ (reference sequence). This CDR3 is built from 16 residues. The CDR3 DNA sequence: TGTGCCAGCAGCCCCGCAGGACTAGCGGGAGGGAACGAGCAGTACTTC. Encoded protein: CASSPAGLAGGNEQYF. The variable domain in full, with the rest retrieved from reference TRBV13 and TRBJ2-7, is AAGVIQSPRHLIKEKRETATLKCYPIPRHDTVYWYQQGPGQDPQFLISFYEKMQSDKGSIPDRFSAQQFSDYHSELNMSSLELGDSALYFCASSPAGLAGGNEQYFGPGTRLTVT.

The V gene is TRBV29-1, the J gene TRBJ2-6, with 9 bases lining up with TRBD2. In germline, CDR1 is SQVTM, CDR2 ANQGSEA. The V and J ends lost 5 bases and 0 bases, in that order; junction bases with no gene match: 8. CDR3 length: 17 amino acids. In DNA, the CDR3 is TGCAGCGTTCTTTTAGCGGGAGCGAGCTCTGGGGCCAACGTCCTGACTTTC. Its translation is CSVLLAGASSGANVLTF.

This clonotype came up a few times. This sequence joins TRBV15 and TRBJ2-3; 8 nucleotides line up with TRBD2. The V and J ends lost 0 bases and 4 bases, in that order; junction bases with no gene match: 12. This CDR3 region has 18 residues. Germline CDR1 is LNHNV and CDR2 is YYDKDF (reference sequence). The CDR3 region is CATSREKSGGEGADTQYF. Written as DNA, the CDR3 is TGTGCCACCAGCAGAGAGAAGAGCGGGGGCGAAGGGGCAGATACGCAGTATTTT.

This clonotype was seen more than once but under ten times. The chain combines TRBV28 with TRBJ2-1; TRBD1 is a possible D gene (5 bases). The germline V gene has CDR1 MDHEN and CDR2 SYDVKM. The V end was cut by 1 base, the J end by 6 bases, with 16 bases between. The CDR3 has 16 residues. The CDR3 DNA is TGTGCCAGCAGTTTATACCCCCAAACAGGTAGCAATGAGCAGTTCTTC. Encoded protein: CASSLYPQTGSNEQFF. The full variable domain, rest sourced from reference TRBV28 and TRBJ2-1, is DVKVTQSSRYLVKRTGEKVFLECVQDMDHENMFWYRQDPGLGLRLIYFSYDVKMKEKGDIPEGYSVSREKKERFSLILESASTNQTSMYLCASSLYPQTGSNEQFFGPGTRLTVL.

The chain is built from TRBV12-3 or TRBV12-4 and TRBJ2-7; D remains unclear. V was shortened by 7 bases and J by 3 bases, with 13 bases between the two germline ends. CDR3 size: 13 residues. In DNA, the CDR3 is TGTGCCAGCAATGCGGCTGTAGGCTACGAGCAGTACTTC. Protein: CASNAAVGYEQYF.

V usage is TRBV5-1 and J usage is TRBJ2-7; 8 bases line up with TRBD2. The CDR3 contains 15 residues. Germline CDR1 reads SGHRS; CDR2 reads YFSETQ. Unmatched junction bases numbered 5, after V lost 0 bases and J lost 3 bases. CDR3 DNA sequence: TGCGCCAGCAGCTTGGGAGCGGGAGCCATCTACGAGCAGTACTTC. As protein: CASSLGAGAIYEQYF.

This clonotype was detected many times. The V gene is TRBV4-1, the J gene TRBJ2-3; unclear D gene. This CDR3 contains 18 residues. The V end lost 3 bases, the J end lost 1 base, and 20 bases lay between the germline ends. Germline V gene lookup returns CDR1 MGHRA and CDR2 YSYEKL. As DNA, the CDR3 is TGCGCCAGCAGCCAGGGCCTTCTTCTCGGGCCTGGCACAGATACGCAGTATTTT. Its protein is CASSQGLLLGPGTDTQYF.

This clonotype was observed many times. This sequence joins TRBV15 and TRBJ2-7; D gene ambiguous. V gave up 0 bases and J gave up 0 bases, with 6 bases separating them. The germline gives CDR1 LNHNV, CDR2 YYDKDF (reference sequence). CDR3 length equals 14 residues. CDR3 region: CATSRELTSYEQYF. CDR3 nucleotide sequence: TGTGCCACCAGCAGAGAACTGACCTCCTACGAGCAGTACTTC.

The V gene is TRBV5-6, the J gene TRBJ2-5, with 11 positions matching TRBD2. J lost 5 bases, V lost 0 bases, and 9 bases had no gene match. This CDR3 region has 17 residues. Germline V lookup: CDR1 SGHDT, CDR2 YYEEEE. The CDR3 nucleotides read TGTGCCAGCAGCTTGGGACCGCTAGCGGGGGGACCCGAGACCCAGTACTTC. Amino acid sequence: CASSLGPLAGGPETQYF.

This clonotype showed up many times. The chain links TRBV2 to TRBJ2-7, with D possibly being TRBD2 (6 bases). V dropped 6 bases and J dropped 1 base, with 10 bases sitting between them. Per the germline V gene, CDR1 is SNHLY and CDR2 is FYNNEI. The length of the CDR3 is 13 residues. CDR3 amino acids: CASSPSESYEQYF. The CDR3 nucleotides are TGTGCCAGCAGCCCTAGCGAGTCCTACGAGCAGTACTTC.

This clonotype was seen only a few times. The J gene is TRBJ2-7, the V gene TRBV5-1, with 10 bases aligning to TRBD1. CDR3 length: 16 residues. Germline-derived CDR1 and CDR2 are SGHRS and YFSETQ. The V and J ends lost 5 bases and 3 bases, in that order; junction bases with no gene match: 11. The CDR3 DNA reads as TGCGCCAGCAGTACCGGGGGTCGGACAGGGGGCTACGAGCAGTACTTC. Protein product: CASSTGGRTGGYEQYF.

This clonotype was seen a few times. The chain recombines TRBV6-2 or TRBV6-3 with TRBJ2-2, with 10 positions matching TRBD2. This CDR3 contains 16 residues. Germline V gene lookup returns CDR1 MNHEY and CDR2 SVGEGT. V trimming: 5 bases; J trimming: 6 bases; junction bases outside the gene matches: 9. The CDR3 DNA is TGTGCCAGCAGTCGGACAGCGGGGGGGCGGTCCGGGGAGCTGTTTTTT. Translation: CASSRTAGGRSGELFF.

This chain joins TRBV6-1 and TRBJ2-7, with D uncertain. This CDR3 region has 14 residues. Trimming removed 1 base at V and 1 base at J, with 8 bases between. Per germline, CDR1 MNHNS and CDR2 SASEGT. The CDR3 region has the DNA TGTGCCAGCAGTGAAGGGCCAGCATCCTACGAGCAGTACTTC. Translating it yields CASSEGPASYEQYF.

This clonotype was seen just once. The chain joins TRBV12-3 or TRBV12-4 to TRBJ1-6; 12 bases fit TRBD1. The V gene end was trimmed by 5 bases and the J gene end by 7 bases; junction bases not matched to a gene: 6. This CDR3 region has 16 residues. The CDR3 here is CASSPGQGARNSPLHF. The CDR3 region has the DNA TGTGCCAGCAGTCCGGGACAGGGGGCAAGGAATTCACCCCTCCACTTT.

This clonotype has more than one count but fewer than ten. The chain uses TRBV10-3 and TRBJ2-5, with TRBD2 matching over 7 bases. Unmatched junction bases numbered 6, after V lost 6 bases and J lost 5 bases. The CDR3 has 13 amino acids. The V gene's germline CDR1 is ENHRY and CDR2 SYGVKD. DNA for the CDR3: TGTGCCATCAGCGGGACTACCCGGGAGACCCAGTACTTC. The encoded protein is CAISGTTRETQYF.

This clonotype showed up just a few times. The chain combines TRBV4-3 with TRBJ2-2, with 8 bases identical to TRBD2. This CDR3 region has 18 residues. Germline CDR1 reads LGHNA; CDR2 reads YSLEER. V lost 0 bases and J lost 2; bases outside the gene matches: 8. This chain's CDR3 is CASSQEISGALNTGELFF. CDR3 nucleotide sequence: TGCGCCAGCAGCCAAGAGATTAGCGGGGCCCTAAACACCGGGGAGCTGTTTTTT.

In nucleotides, the CDR3 is TGTGCCACCTCGAGCCTAGCGGGGGCTTTCAATGAGCAGTTCTTC. It encodes CATSSLAGAFNEQFF. The V call is TRBV5-5, the J call TRBJ2-1; 10 bases match TRBD2. This CDR3 is built from 15 residues. The ends lost 9 bases at V and 6 bases at J; junction bases unmatched: 12. Per the germline V gene, CDR1 is SGHKS and CDR2 is YYEKEE (reference sequence).

This clonotype has more than one count but fewer than ten. The chain carries TRBV4-1 and TRBJ2-3; the D gene is possibly TRBD2 (5 bases). Germline V gene data show CDR1 as MGHRA and CDR2 as YSYEKL. Deletions cut 0 bases from V and 11 bases from J, with 18 bases between. CDR3 size: 15 residues. This CDR3 reads CASSQDGLSLGLQYF. The CDR3 nucleotides are TGCGCCAGCAGCCAAGATGGACTGAGTCTTGGGCTGCAGTATTTT.

The gene calls are TRBV5-6 and TRBJ1-2; D call uncertain. Trimming cost V 4 bases and J 10 bases, with 14 bases left between them. Germline V CDR1 and CDR2: SGHDT, YYEEEE. The CDR3 loop spans 12 amino acids. The CDR3 sequence: CASSLMRNSYTF. CDR3 DNA: TGTGCCAGCAGCCTCATGAGGAATTCCTACACCTTC.

There are a few counts of this clonotype. CDR3 in amino acids: CASSRARTGGAEQYF. The CDR3 nucleotides read TGTGCCAGCAGCCGGGCAAGGACAGGAGGCGCCGAGCAGTACTTC. This rearrangement joins TRBV7-2 to TRBJ2-7; 7 bases agree with TRBD1. Trimming cost V 5 bases and J 6 bases; bases outside gene matches: 13. CDR1 is SGHTA, CDR2 FQGNSA, per germline. The CDR3 length is 15 residues. Variable domain in full (rest from reference TRBV7-2 and TRBJ2-7): GAGVSQSPSNKVTEKGKDVELRCDPISGHTALYWYRQSLGQGLEFLIYFQGNSAPDKSGLPSDRFSAERTGGSVSTLTIQRTQQEDSAVYLCASSRARTGGAEQYFGPGTRLTVT.

This clonotype was recorded at least ten times. The chain carries TRBV5-1 and TRBJ2-7; 7 nucleotides agree with TRBD1. Trimming cost V 4 bases and J 2 bases; bases outside gene matches: 3. Germline-derived CDR1 and CDR2 are SGHRS and YFSETQ. The CDR3 length is 13 residues. CDR3 coding DNA: TGCGCCAGCAGCACAGGGACAGCCTACGAGCAGTACTTC. Its protein is CASSTGTAYEQYF.

This clonotype was seen only a few times. The chain couples TRBV28 to TRBJ2-1; the D is unclear. The germline V gene encodes CDR1 MDHEN and CDR2 SYDVKM. The CDR3 is 11 residues long. V was clipped by 2 bases and J by 9 bases, with 5 bases between them. CDR3 amino acids: CASSLRSEQFF. The CDR3 DNA sequence: TGTGCCAGCAGTTTAAGGTCTGAGCAGTTCTTC.

This clonotype was counted at least ten times. The chain has TRBV7-3 and TRBJ2-7; no reliable D call. CDR3 length: 13 amino acids. The germline CDR1 and CDR2 sequences are SGHTA and FQGTGA. V lost 5 bases to trimming and J lost 0 bases, with 8 bases between them. CDR3 residues: CASSPEGSYEQYF. CDR3 nucleotides: TGTGCCAGCAGCCCGGAAGGCTCCTACGAGCAGTACTTC. Supplemented by reference TRBV7-3 and TRBJ2-7, the full variable domain reads GAGVSQTPSNKVTEKGKYVELRCDPISGHTALYWYRQSLGQGPEFLIYFQGTGAADDSGLPNDRFFAVRPEGSVSTLKIQRTERGDSAVYLCASSPEGSYEQYFGPGTRLTVT.

V gene TRBV20-1 combines with J gene TRBJ2-2, with D unclear. Germline V CDR1 and CDR2: DFQATT, SNEGSKA (reference sequence). The germline V and J ends were trimmed by 0 bases and 3 bases, with 5 bases remaining between them. This CDR3 spans 13 amino acids. CDR3 in amino acids: CSAREVYTGELFF. DNA for the CDR3: TGCAGTGCTAGAGAGGTTTACACCGGGGAGCTGTTTTTT.

This clonotype was counted many times. The DNA is left out, because the CDR3 cannot be placed on it with certainty; the CDR3 is given as TCRdb lists it. The CDR3 loop reads CASSSSGLYQNIQYF. The rearrangement uses TRBV12-3 or TRBV12-4 and TRBJ2-4; the table gives TRBD2 as D, unverified against the DNA. The CDR3 is 15 residues long, ends included.